This T cell receptor beta chain was identified during a study of T cell responses to AZD1222 COVID-19 vaccine. Only in-frame clones appear in the TCRdb table, and some are missing; sequencing was by immunoSEQ multiplex PCR. The sample carries over 110,000 clones, about 90% recorded once. The receptor comes from an adult who received the AZD1222 COVID-19 vaccine. Sequencing used peripheral blood, obtained 28 days after the second AZD1222 dose.

The CDR3 here is CASSPPSGVQYF. CDR3 coding DNA: TGTGCCAGCAGCCCCCCGAGTGGAGTACAGTATTTT. This chain connects TRBV7-9 to TRBJ2-3; D uncertain. This CDR3 is 12 amino acids long. With 5 bases removed from V and 12 bases from J, the gap between germline ends came to 15 bases. Germline lookup yields CDR1 SEHNR and CDR2 FQNEAQ (reference sequence).